This TCR beta chain was recorded in a study of metastatic and nonmetastatic thyroid tumors. Findings and caveats of the study: Versus benign nodules, malignant thyroid tumors reportedly had significantly higher TCR beta diversity, in blood and tumor.

Ahead of thyroid surgery, no patient had received treatment of any kind. Per the germline V gene, CDR1 is SGHTA and CDR2 is FQGNSA. The CDR3 is 15 residues long. Trimming removed 5 bases from V and 8 bases from J; junction bases left unmatched: 10. This clone was counted ten times or more. The antigen is unknown. TCRdb re-called clones via MiXCR from the PCR reads. Of roughly 30,000 clones in the sample, roughly 30% were seen once. The TCR was taken from a female donor with papillary thyroid cancer or a benign thyroid nodule (not recorded which). Some clones in this sample may be carry-over from other donors' samples. The J gene is TRBJ2-1, the V gene TRBV7-2; 9 positions agree with TRBD1. Sequencing was carried out using blood. The DNA of the CDR3 is TGTGCCAGCAGCCGCCCGGGACAGGGTATCTATGAGCAGTTCTTC. Translation: CASSRPGQGIYEQFF.